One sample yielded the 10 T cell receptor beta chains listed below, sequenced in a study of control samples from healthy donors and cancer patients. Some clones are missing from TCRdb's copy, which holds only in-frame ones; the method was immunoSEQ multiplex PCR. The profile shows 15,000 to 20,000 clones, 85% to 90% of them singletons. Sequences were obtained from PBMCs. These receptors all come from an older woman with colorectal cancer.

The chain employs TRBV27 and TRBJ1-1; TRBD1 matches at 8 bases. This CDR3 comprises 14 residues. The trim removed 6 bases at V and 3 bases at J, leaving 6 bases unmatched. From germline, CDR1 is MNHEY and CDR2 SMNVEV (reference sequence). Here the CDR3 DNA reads TGTGCCAGCAGACGGACAGGGCGGGACACTGAAGCTTTCTTT. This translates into CASRRTGRDTEAFF.

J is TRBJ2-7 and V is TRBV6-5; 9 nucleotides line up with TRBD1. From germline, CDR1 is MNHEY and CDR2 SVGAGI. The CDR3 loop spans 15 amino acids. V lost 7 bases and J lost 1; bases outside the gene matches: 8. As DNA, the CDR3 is TGTGCCAGCACCGAATGGGGACAGGGTTCCTACGAGCAGTACTTC. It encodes CASTEWGQGSYEQYF.

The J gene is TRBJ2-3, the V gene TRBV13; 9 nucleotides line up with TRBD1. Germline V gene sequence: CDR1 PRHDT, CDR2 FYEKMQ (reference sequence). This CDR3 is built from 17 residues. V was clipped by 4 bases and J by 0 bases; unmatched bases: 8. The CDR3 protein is CASSSSRDRASTDTQYF. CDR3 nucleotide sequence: TGTGCCAGCAGCTCGTCCCGGGACAGGGCAAGCACAGATACGCAGTATTTT.

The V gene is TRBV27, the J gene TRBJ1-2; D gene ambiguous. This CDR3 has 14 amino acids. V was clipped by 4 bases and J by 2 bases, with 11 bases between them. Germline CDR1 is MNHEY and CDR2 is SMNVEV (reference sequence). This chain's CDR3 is CASSSWTENYGYTF. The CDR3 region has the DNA TGTGCCAGCAGTTCGTGGACGGAAAACTATGGCTACACCTTC.

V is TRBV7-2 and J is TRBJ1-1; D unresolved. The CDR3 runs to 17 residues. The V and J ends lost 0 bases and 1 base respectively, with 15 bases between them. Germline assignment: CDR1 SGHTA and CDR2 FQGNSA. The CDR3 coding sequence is TGTGCCAGCAGCTTAGCTCGGCCAGGCCGGGAGAACACTGAAGCTTTCTTT. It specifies CASSLARPGRENTEAFF.

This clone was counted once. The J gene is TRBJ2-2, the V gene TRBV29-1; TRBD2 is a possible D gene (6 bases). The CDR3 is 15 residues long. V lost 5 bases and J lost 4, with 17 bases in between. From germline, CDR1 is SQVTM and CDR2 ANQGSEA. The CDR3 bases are TGCAGCGTTAAGACGAGCGGAGGGGTCACCGGGGAGCTGTTTTTT. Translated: CSVKTSGGVTGELFF.

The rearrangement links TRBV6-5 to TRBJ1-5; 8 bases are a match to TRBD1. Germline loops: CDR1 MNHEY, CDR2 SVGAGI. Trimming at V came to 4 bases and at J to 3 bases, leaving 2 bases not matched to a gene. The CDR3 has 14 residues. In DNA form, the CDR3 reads TGTGCCAGCAGTTCGACAGGGGACAATCAGCCCCAGCATTTT. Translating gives CASSSTGDNQPQHF.

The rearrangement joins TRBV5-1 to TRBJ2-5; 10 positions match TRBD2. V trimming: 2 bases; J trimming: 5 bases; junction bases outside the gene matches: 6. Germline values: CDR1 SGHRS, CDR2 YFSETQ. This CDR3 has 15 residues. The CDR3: CASSLNLAGEETQYF. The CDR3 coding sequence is TGCGCCAGCAGCTTAAATCTAGCGGGAGAGGAGACCCAGTACTTC.

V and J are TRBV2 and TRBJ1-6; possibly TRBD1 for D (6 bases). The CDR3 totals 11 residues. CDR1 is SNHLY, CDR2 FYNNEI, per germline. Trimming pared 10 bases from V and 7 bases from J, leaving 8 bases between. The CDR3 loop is CATQGNSPLHF. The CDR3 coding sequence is TGTGCCACCCAGGGGAATTCACCCCTCCACTTT.

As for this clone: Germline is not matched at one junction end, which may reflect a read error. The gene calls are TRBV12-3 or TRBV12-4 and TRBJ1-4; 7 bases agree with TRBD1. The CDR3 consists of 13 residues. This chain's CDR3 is CASSRNPSGQRVF. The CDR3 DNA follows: TGTGCCAGCAGCCGAAACCCCTCGGGACAGAGAGTTTTT.